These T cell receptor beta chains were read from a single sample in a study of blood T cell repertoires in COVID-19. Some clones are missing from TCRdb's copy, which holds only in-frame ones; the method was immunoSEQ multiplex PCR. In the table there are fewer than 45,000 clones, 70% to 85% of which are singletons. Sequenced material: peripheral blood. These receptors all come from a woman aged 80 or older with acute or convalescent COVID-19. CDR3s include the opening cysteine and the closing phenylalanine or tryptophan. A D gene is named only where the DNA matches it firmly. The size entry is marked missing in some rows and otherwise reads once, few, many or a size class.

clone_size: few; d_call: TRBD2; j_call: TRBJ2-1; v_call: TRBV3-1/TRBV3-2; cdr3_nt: TGTGCCAGCAGCCAGGGCGGGAGCGGCTACAATGAGCAGTTCTTC; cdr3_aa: CASSQGGSGYNEQFF
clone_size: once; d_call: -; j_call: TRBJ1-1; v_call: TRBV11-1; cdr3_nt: TGTGCCAGCAGCCAGCCCCCGGGACTTTCGAACACTGAAGCTTTCTTT; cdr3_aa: CASSQPPGLSNTEAFF
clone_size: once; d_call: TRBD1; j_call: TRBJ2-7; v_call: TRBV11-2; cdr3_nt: TGTGCCAGCAGCTTAGATGGGTGGGGACAGGGATACGAGCAGTACTTC; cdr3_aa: CASSLDGWGQGYEQYF
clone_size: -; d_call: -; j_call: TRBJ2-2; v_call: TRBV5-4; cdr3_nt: TGTGCCAGCAGCTTCCGTTGGTCCACTTCGGGCGGGGAGCTGTTTTTT; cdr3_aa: CASSFRWSTSGGELFF
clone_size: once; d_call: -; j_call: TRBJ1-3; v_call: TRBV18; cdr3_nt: TGTGCCAGCTCCGGGACTTCCTCTGGAAACACCATATATTTT; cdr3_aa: CASSGTSSGNTIYF
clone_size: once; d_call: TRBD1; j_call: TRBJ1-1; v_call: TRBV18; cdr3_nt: TGTGCCAGCTCACTAAACCAGGGGGCGAACACTGAAGCTTTCTTT; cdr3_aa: CASSLNQGANTEAFF
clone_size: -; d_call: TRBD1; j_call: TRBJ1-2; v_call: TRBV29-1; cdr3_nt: TGCAGCGTTGAAACAGGGGGCGGGGATGGCTACACCTTC; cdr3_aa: CSVETGGGDGYTF
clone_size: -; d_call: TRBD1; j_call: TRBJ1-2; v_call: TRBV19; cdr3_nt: TGTGCCAGTAGGGACAGGGACGATGGCTACACCTTC; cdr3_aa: CASRDRDDGYTF
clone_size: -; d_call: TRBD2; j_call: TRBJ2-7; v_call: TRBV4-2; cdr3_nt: TGTGCCAGCAGCCAAGATCGCCTAGCGGGATGGGGCGAGCAGTACTTC; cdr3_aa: CASSQDRLAGWGEQYF
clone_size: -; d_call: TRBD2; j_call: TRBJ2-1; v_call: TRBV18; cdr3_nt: TGTGCCAGCTCACCACTGTTCGGGGGGAGCTCCTACAATGAGCAGTTCTTC; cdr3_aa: CASSPLFGGSSYNEQFF
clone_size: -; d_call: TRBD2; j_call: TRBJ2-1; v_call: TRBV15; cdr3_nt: TGTGCCACCAGCAGGGGACTAGCGGGGGTTAATGAGCAGTTCTTC; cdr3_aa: CATSRGLAGVNEQFF
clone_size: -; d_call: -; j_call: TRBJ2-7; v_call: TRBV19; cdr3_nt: TGTGCCAGTAAGTACAGGGATTCCTACGAGCAGTACTTC; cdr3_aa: CASKYRDSYEQYF
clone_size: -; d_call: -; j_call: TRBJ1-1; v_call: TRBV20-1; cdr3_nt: TGCAGTGCTAGTGCCCTGAACGGGGGAAGAGGCACTGAAGCTTTCTTT; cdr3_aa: CSASALNGGRGTEAFF
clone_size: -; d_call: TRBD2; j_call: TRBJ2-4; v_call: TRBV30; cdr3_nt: TGTGCCTGGAGTGAGGTCGAGACTAGCGGGAGGGCCTCAGTCAAAAACATTCAGTACTTC; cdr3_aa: CAWSEVETSGRASVKNIQYF
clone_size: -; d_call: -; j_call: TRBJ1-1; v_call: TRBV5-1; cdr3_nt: TGCGCCAGCAGCGTCTTGACAGAGAACACTGAAGCTTTCTTT; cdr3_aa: CASSVLTENTEAFF
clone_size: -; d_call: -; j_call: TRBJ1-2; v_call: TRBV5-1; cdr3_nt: TGCGCCAGCAGCTTGACAGTAACCTCTAACTATGGCTACACCTTC; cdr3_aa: CASSLTVTSNYGYTF
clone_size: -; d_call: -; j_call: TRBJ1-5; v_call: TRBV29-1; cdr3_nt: TGCAGCGTAACCCCCGGGACTGCCAATCAGCCCCAGCATTTT; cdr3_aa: CSVTPGTANQPQHF
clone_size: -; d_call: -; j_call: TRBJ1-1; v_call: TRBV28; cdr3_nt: TGTGCCAGCAGTGAATACAAGAACACTGAAGCTTTCTTT; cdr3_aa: CASSEYKNTEAFF
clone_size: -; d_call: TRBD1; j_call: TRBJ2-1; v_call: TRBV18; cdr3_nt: TGTGCCAGCTCAAGACAGGGGCTTTCCTACAATGAGCAGTTCTTC; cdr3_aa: CASSRQGLSYNEQFF
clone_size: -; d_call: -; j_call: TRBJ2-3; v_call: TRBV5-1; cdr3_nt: TGCGCCAGCAGCCTCGGGACTCAAAGGGTGGATACGCAGTATTTT; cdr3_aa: CASSLGTQRVDTQYF
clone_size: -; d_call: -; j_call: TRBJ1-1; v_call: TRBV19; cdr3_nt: TGTGCCAGTAGGATGAGAGAGAGGAACACTGAAGCTTTCTTT; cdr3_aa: CASRMRERNTEAFF
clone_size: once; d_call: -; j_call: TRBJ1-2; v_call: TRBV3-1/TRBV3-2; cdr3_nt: TGTGCCAGCAGCGGGGCTTTTTATGGCTACACCTTC; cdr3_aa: CASSGAFYGYTF
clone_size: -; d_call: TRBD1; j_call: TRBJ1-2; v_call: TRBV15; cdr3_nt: TGTGCCACCAGCCTAAATCAGGACAGGGGCCATGGCTACACCTTC; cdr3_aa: CATSLNQDRGHGYTF
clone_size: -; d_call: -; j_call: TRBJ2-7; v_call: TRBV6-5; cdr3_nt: TGTGCCAGCAGTTCCCCTCGGAGCTACGAGCAGTACTTC; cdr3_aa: CASSSPRSYEQYF
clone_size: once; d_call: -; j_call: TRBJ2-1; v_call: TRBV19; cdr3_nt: TGTGCCTCTGAGGGAGGCGTCTACAATGAGCAGTTCTTC; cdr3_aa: CASEGGVYNEQFF
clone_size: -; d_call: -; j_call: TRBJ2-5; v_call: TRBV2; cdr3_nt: TGTGCCAGCAGTCCGTACCAAGAGACCCAGTACTTC; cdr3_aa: CASSPYQETQYF
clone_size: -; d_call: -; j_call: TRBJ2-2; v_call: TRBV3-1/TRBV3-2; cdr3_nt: TGTGCCAGCAGCCTACAGGGACGGGCCGGGGAGCTGTTTTTT; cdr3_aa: CASSLQGRAGELFF
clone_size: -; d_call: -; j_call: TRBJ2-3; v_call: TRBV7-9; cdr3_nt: TGTGCCAAAGGGGGTACCAGCAGCAGCACAGATACGCAGTATTTT; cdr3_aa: CAKGGTSSSTDTQYF
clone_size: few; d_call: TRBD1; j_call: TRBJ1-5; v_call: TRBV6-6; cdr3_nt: TGTGCCAGCATTCGGGACAGCCTAAGCAATCAGCCCCAGCATTTT; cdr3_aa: CASIRDSLSNQPQHF
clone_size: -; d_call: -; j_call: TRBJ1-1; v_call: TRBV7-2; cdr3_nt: TGTGCCAGCAGCTTAAAGGCAGGGATAAACACTGAAGCTTTCTTT; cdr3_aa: CASSLKAGINTEAFF
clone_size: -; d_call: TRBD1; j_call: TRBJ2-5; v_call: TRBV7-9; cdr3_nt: TGTGCCAGCAGCTTTCAACAGGGGGGAGAGACCCAGTACTTC; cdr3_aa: CASSFQQGGETQYF
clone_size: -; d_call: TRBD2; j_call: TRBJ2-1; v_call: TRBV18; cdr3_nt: TGTGCCAGCTCACCAGTCATGCCTAGCGGGAGGAATGAGCAGTTCTTC; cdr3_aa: CASSPVMPSGRNEQFF
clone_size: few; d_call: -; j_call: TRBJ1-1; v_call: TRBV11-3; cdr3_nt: TGTGCCAGCAGCTTAACCGGGAACACTGAAGCTTTCTTT; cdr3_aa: CASSLTGNTEAFF
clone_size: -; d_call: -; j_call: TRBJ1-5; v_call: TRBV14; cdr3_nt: TGTGCCAGCAGCCAAGGTACAGTTCAGCCCCAGCATTTT; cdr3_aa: CASSQGTVQPQHF
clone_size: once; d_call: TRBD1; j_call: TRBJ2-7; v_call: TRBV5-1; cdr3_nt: TGCGCCAGCAGCTTGGGAGGGACAGAGACCTACGAGCAGTACTTC; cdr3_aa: CASSLGGTETYEQYF
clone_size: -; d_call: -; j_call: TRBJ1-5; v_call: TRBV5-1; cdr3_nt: TGCGCCAGCAGCTTGGCCGGGTATAGCAATCAGCCCCAGCATTTT; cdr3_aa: CASSLAGYSNQPQHF
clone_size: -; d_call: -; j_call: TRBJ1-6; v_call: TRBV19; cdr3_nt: TGTGCCAGTAGTGATCAGGGCTATAATTCACCCCTCCACTTT; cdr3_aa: CASSDQGYNSPLHF
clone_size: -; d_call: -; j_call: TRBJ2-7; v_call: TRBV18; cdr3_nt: TGTGCCAGCTCACCCTTGGGGGGAGGCATCGAGCAGTACTTC; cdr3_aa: CASSPLGGGIEQYF
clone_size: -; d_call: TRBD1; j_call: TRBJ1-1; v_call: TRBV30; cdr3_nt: TGTGCCTGGAGTGTACAGGGGACTGAAGCTTTCTTT; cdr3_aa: CAWSVQGTEAFF
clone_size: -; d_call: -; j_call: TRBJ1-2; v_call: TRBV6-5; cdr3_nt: TGTGCCAGCAGCCAGAGGGCAGGGGACTATGGCTACACCTTC; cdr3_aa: CASSQRAGDYGYTF
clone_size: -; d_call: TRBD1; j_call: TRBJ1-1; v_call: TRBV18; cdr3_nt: TGTGCCAGCTCAGGAACCCCCGGGACAGGGAGTGAGAACACTGAAGCTTTCTTT; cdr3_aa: CASSGTPGTGSENTEAFF
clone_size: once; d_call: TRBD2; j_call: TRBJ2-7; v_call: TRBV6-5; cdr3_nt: TGTGCCAGCGGAGGTAGCGGGAGCCACATTAACGAGCAGTACTTC; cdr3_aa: CASGGSGSHINEQYF
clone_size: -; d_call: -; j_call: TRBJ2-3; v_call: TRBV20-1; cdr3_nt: TGCAGTCCTACTATTCCAGATACGCAGTATTTT; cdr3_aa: CSPTIPDTQYF
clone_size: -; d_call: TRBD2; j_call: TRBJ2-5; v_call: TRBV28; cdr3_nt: TGTGCCAGCAGCCCCCCGGGACTAGCTACAAGAGAGACCCAGTACTTC; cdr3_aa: CASSPPGLATRETQYF
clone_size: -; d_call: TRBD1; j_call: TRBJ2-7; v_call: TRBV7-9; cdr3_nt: TGTGCCAGCAGCCCGGACCAGGGGGCCTACGAGCAGTACTTC; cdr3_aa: CASSPDQGAYEQYF
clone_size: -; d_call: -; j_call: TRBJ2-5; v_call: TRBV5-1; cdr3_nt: TGCGCCAGCAAGGTGGAGGTTTCGCCAGAGACCCAGTACTTC; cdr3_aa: CASKVEVSPETQYF
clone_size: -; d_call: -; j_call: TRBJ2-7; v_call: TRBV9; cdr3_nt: TGTGCCAGCAGCGGATACAGGGTGGACTACGAGCAGTACTTC; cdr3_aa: CASSGYRVDYEQYF
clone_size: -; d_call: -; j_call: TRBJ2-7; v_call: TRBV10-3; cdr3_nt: TGTGCCGTGAGACGGGGTTCGTACGAGCAGTACTTC; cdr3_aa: CAVRRGSYEQYF
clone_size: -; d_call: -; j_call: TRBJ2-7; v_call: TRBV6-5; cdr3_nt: TGTGCCAGCAGCCATACCGGGGTCGGTGAGCAGTACTTC; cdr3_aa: CASSHTGVGEQYF
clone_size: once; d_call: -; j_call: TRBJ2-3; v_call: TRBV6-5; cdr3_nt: TGTGCCAGCAGGAGGGAGCCAGATACGCAGTATTTT; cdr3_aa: CASRREPDTQYF
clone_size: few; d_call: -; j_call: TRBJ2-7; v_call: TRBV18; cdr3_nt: TGTGCCAGCTCACCCGGGGGTTACGAGCAGTACTTC; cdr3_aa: CASSPGGYEQYF
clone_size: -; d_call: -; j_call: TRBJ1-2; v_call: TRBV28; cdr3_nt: TGTGCCAGCAGTGGTCAGGGCGCCAGTGGCTATGGCTACACCTTC; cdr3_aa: CASSGQGASGYGYTF
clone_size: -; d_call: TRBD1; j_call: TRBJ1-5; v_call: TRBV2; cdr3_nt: TGTGCCAGCAGGGTGTCAGGGGGCGGGGAGCCCCAGCATTTT; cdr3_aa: CASRVSGGGEPQHF
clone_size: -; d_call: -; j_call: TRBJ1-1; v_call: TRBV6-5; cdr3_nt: TGTGCCAGCAGCGCGGACATGGGCACTGAAGCTTTCTTT; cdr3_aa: CASSADMGTEAFF